These 7 T cell receptor beta chains were sequenced from one sample in a study of Ad26.COV2.S vaccination and SARS-CoV-2 variants. Sequencing used immunoSEQ multiplex PCR; TCRdb keeps in-frame clones, though not all of them. Here the sample spans approximately 150,000 clones, more than 80% being singletons. The source was peripheral blood, collected after recovery from COVID-19. Receptor source: a human donor who had recovered from COVID-19.

This clone occurred once. This chain joins TRBV2 and TRBJ2-5, with 12 positions matching TRBD2. The ends lost 3 bases at V and 3 bases at J; junction bases unmatched: 5. This CDR3 is built from 16 residues. Germline CDR1 reads SNHLY; CDR2 reads FYNNEI. The CDR3: CASSDFLAGGKETQYF. The DNA of the CDR3 is TGTGCCAGCAGTGATTTTCTAGCGGGGGGGAAAGAGACCCAGTACTTC.

V and J are TRBV28 and TRBJ2-1; D is possibly TRBD1 (6 bases). V was trimmed by 5 bases and J by 0 bases, leaving 29 bases between them. Germline V lookup: CDR1 MDHEN, CDR2 SYDVKM. The CDR3 consists of 21 residues. CDR3 protein: CASSHEKGQGKYRSSYNEQFF. The CDR3 region has the DNA TGTGCCAGCAGTCACGAGAAGGGACAAGGAAAATATAGAAGCTCCTACAATGAGCAGTTCTTC.

V gene TRBV2 combines with J gene TRBJ2-7; D remains ambiguous. Germline assignment: CDR1 SNHLY and CDR2 FYNNEI. This CDR3 has 13 amino acids. V lost 3 bases and J lost 0, with 6 bases in between. The CDR3: CASSDWGSYEQYF. The DNA for the CDR3 is TGTGCCAGCAGTGACTGGGGCTCCTACGAGCAGTACTTC.

The rearrangement links TRBV7-8 to TRBJ1-2, with 11 positions matching TRBD1. The CDR3 spans 16 residues. Germline assignment: CDR1 SGHVS and CDR2 FQNEAQ. With 5 bases clipped from V and 5 bases from J, the junction kept 10 bases outside the gene matches. CDR3 residues: CASSPGTGGTPYGYTF. In nucleotides, the CDR3 is TGTGCCAGCAGCCCAGGGACAGGGGGGACACCATATGGCTACACCTTC.

CDR3 protein: CASSPRTSGGAGETQYF. The CDR3 DNA reads TGTGCCAGCAGCCCAAGGACTAGCGGGGGGGCTGGAGAGACCCAGTACTTC. The V call is TRBV7-9, the J call TRBJ2-5, with TRBD2 identical over 15 bases. V lost 5 bases and J lost 4; bases outside the gene matches: 8. The V gene's germline CDR1 is SEHNR and CDR2 FQNEAQ (reference sequence). The CDR3 is 17 amino acids.

This clone was counted only a few times. V usage is TRBV6-1 and J usage is TRBJ2-7, with 7 bases lining up with TRBD1. J was trimmed by 4 bases and V by 4 bases; bases with no gene match: 13. The germline gives CDR1 MNHNS, CDR2 SASEGT. This CDR3 has 16 amino acids. The DNA for the CDR3 is TGTGCCAGCAGTGCTTCCGGGACAGAAACCTCATACGAGCAGTACTTC. Its translation: CASSASGTETSYEQYF.

The J gene is TRBJ2-2, the V gene TRBV6-6; the D is unclear. This CDR3 comprises 15 residues. V was cut by 6 bases and J by 5 bases, with 16 bases left in between. Germline V gives CDR1 MNHNY, CDR2 SVGAGI (reference sequence). The CDR3 nucleotides are TGTGCCAGCAGCCCCTTTGGGGTTGGGACCGGGGAGCTGTTTTTT. This sequence encodes CASSPFGVGTGELFF.